The T cell receptor (beta chain) described here comes from a study of T cell changes during pregnancy in multiple sclerosis. Libraries were prepared by immunoSEQ multiplex PCR; TCRdb keeps only in-frame clonotypes and omits some of them. The table shows approximately 100,000 clones, with around 93% occurring only once. The input for sequencing was peripheral blood, taken after pregnancy. The origin of this receptor is a female donor with multiple sclerosis, enrolled in a pregnancy study.

As DNA, the CDR3 is TGTGCCAGCAGCTTAGCGGGAGGCACCGGGGAGCTGTTTTTT. It specifies CASSLAGGTGELFF. This chain connects TRBV7-8 to TRBJ2-2; weak D call: TRBD2 (6 bases). CDR3 length equals 14 residues. The V gene's germline CDR1 is SGHVS and CDR2 FQNEAQ. V lost 0 bases to trimming and J lost 4 bases, with 6 bases between them.